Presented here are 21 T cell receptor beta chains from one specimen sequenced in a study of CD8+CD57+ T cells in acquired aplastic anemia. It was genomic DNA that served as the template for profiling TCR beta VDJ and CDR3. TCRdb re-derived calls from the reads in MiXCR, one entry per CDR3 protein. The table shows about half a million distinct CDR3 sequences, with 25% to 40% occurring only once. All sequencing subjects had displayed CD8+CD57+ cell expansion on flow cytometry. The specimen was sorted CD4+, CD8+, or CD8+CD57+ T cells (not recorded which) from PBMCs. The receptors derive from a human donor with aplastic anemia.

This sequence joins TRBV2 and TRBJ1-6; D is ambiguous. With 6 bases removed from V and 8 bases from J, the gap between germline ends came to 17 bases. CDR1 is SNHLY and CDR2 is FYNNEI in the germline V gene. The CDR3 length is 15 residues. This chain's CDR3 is CASSSLDSGYSPLHF. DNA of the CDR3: TGTGCCAGCAGCTCGCTCGACTCGGGGTATTCACCCCTCCACTTT.

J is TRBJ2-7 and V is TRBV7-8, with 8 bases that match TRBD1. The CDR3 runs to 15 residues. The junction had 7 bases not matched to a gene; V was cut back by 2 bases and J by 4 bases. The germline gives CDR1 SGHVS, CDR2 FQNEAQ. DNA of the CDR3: TGTGCCAGCAGCTTATGGACAGGGACATCTTACGAGCAGTACTTC. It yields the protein CASSLWTGTSYEQYF.

CDR3 sequence reads: CASSLGGVTGANFYGYTF. DNA for the CDR3: TGCGCCAGCAGCTTGGGGGGTGTTACAGGGGCCAACTTCTATGGCTACACCTTC. The chain couples TRBV5-1 to TRBJ1-2; 7 bases are a match to TRBD1. Germline V lookup: CDR1 SGHRS, CDR2 YFSETQ. Trimming took 0 bases from V and 4 from J; bases not matched to a gene: 15. The CDR3 extends over 18 amino acids.

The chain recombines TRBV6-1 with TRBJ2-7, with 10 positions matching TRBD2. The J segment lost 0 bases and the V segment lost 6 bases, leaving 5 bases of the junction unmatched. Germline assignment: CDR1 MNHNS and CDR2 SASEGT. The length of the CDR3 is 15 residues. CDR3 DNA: TGTGCCAGCAGCGAGAGCGGGGGGGCCTCCTACGAGCAGTACTTC. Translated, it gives CASSESGGASYEQYF.

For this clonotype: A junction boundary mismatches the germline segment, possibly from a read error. The CDR3 DNA follows: TGTGCCAACAGTGGCGGGGACAGAACCTACGAGCAGTACTTC. Amino acid sequence: CANSGGDRTYEQYF. The chain links TRBV25-1 to TRBJ2-7; a possible D gene is TRBD1 (7 bases). This CDR3 is 14 amino acids long. CDR1 MGHDK and CDR2 SYGVNS come from the germline V gene.

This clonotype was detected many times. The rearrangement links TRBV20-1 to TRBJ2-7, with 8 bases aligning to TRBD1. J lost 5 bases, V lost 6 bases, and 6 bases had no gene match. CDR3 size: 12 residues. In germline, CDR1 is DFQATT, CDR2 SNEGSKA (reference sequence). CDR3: CSARQGFHEQYF. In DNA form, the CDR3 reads TGCAGTGCCAGACAGGGGTTCCACGAGCAGTACTTC.

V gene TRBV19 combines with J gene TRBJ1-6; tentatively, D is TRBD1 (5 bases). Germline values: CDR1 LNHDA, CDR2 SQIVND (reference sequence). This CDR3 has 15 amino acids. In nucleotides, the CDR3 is TGTGCTTCCGCTGAGTGGGGGGTTTCTCGTTCACCCCTCCACTTT. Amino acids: CASAEWGVSRSPLHF.

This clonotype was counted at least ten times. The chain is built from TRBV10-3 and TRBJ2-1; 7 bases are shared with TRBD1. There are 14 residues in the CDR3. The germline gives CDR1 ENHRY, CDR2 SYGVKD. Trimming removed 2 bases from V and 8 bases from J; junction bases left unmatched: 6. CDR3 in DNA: TGTGCCATCAGTGAGCCTTACAGGGGAGATGAGCAGTTCTTC. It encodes CAISEPYRGDEQFF.

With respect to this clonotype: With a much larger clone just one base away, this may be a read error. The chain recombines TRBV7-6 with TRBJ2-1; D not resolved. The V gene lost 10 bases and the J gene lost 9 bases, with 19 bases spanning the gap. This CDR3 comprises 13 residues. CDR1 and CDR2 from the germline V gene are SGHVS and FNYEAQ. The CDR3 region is CATRLDLDGEQFF. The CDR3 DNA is TGTGCCACCAGGCTCGACCTGGATGGTGAGCAGTTCTTC.

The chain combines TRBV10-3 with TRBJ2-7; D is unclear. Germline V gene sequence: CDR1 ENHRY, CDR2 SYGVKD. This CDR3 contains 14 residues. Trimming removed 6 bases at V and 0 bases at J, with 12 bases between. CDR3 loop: CAISPGRSSYEQYF. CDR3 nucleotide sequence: TGTGCCATCAGCCCAGGACGGTCCTCCTACGAGCAGTACTTC.

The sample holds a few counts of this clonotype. The CDR3 DNA is TGTGCCATCAGTGAGGGCGGATATGGCTACACCTTC. Its translation is CAISEGGYGYTF. The chain is built from TRBV10-3 and TRBJ1-2; D not resolved. The germline V gene encodes CDR1 ENHRY and CDR2 SYGVKD. CDR3 length: 12 residues. V was clipped by 2 bases and J by 5 bases, with 6 bases between them.

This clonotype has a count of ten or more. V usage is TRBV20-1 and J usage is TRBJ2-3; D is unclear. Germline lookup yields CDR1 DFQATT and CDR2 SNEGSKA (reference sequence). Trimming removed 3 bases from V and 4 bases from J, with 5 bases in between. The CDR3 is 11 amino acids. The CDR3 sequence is CSARGSDTQYF. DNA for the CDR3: TGCAGTGCTAGGGGCTCAGATACGCAGTATTTT.

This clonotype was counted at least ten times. The CDR3 sequence is CATSGRLAGEQFF. Here the CDR3 DNA reads TGTGCCACCAGTGGCCGACTAGCGGGCGAGCAGTTCTTC. V and J are TRBV24-1 and TRBJ2-1; TRBD2 agrees at 10 bases. With 5 bases clipped from V and 10 bases from J, the junction kept 4 bases outside the gene matches. Germline assignment: CDR1 KGHDR and CDR2 SFDVKD. The CDR3 is 13 residues long.

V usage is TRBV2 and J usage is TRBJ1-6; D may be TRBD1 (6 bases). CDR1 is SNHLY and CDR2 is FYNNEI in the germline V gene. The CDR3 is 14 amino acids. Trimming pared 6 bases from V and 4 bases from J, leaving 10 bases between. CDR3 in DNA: TGTGCCAGCAGCACAGGGCTTTATAATTCACCCCTCCACTTT. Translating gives CASSTGLYNSPLHF.

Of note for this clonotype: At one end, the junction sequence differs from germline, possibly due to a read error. CDR3 in DNA: TGTGCCAGCAGCTTATCTATGGCTTCTGGAAGCACCATATATTTT. Its translation: CASSLSMASGSTIYF. This chain links TRBV7-9 with TRBJ1-3, with no clear D. The CDR3 contains 15 residues. Germline CDR1 reads SEHNR; CDR2 reads FQNEAQ (reference sequence). Supplemented by reference TRBV7-9 and TRBJ1-3, the full variable domain reads DTGVSQNPRHKITKRGQNVTFRCDPISEHNRLYWYRQTLGQGPEFLTYFQNEAQLEKSRLLSDRFSAERPKGSFSTLEIQRTEQGDSAMYLCASSLSMASGSTIYFGEGSWLTVV.

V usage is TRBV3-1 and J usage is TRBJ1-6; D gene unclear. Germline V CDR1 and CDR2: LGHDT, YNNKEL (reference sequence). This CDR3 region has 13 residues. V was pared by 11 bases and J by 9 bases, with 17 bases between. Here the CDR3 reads CACMRTWGSPLHF. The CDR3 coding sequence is TGTGCCTGCATGAGGACTTGGGGTTCACCCCTCCACTTT.

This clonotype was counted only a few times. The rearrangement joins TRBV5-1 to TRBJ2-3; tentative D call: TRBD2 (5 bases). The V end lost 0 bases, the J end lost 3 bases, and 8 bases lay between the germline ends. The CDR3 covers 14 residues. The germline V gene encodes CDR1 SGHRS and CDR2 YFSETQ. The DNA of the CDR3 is TGCGCCAGCAGCTTGGCCCTAGCTACAGATACGCAGTATTTT. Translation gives CASSLALATDTQYF. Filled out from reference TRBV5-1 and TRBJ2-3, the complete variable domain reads KAGVTQTPRYLIKTRGQQVTLSCSPISGHRSVSWYQQTPGQGLQFLFEYFSETQRNKGNFPGRFSGRQFSNSRSEMNVSTLELGDSALYLCASSLALATDTQYFGPGTRLTVL.

As DNA, the CDR3 is TGTGCCAGCAGTACACAGGGGGCTGAGAATGGCTACACCTTC. Residues: CASSTQGAENGYTF. J is TRBJ1-2 and V is TRBV6-1; 9 bases map to TRBD1. Germline trimming cut 5 bases from V and 6 bases from J; bases unmatched to any gene: 7. CDR1 MNHNS and CDR2 SASEGT come from the germline V gene. The CDR3 extends over 14 amino acids.

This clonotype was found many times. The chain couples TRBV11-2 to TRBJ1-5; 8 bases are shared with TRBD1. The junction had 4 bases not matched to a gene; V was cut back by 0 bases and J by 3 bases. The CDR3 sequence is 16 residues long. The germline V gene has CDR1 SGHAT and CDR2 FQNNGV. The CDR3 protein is CASSLEGTGLNQPQHF. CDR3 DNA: TGTGCCAGCAGCTTAGAGGGGACAGGACTCAATCAGCCCCAGCATTTT. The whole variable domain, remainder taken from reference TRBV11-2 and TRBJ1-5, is EAGVAQSPRYKIIEKRQSVAFWCNPISGHATLYWYQQILGQGPKLLIQFQNNGVVDDSQLPKDRFSAERLKGVDSTLKIQPAKLEDSAVYLCASSLEGTGLNQPQHFGDGTRLSIL.

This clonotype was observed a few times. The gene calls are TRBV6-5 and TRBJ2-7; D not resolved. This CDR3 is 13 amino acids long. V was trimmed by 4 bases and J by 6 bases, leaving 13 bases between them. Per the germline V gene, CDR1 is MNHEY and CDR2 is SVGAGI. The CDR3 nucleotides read TGTGCCAGCAGTTGGGATCTCTACCGCGAGCAGTACTTC. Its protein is CASSWDLYREQYF.

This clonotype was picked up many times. CDR3 amino acids: CASSQDRGMGYGYTF. The CDR3 DNA follows: TGTGCCAGCAGCCAAGATCGGGGAATGGGCTATGGCTACACCTTC. J is TRBJ1-2 and V is TRBV4-2; unclear D gene. The CDR3 loop spans 15 amino acids. V lost 0 bases, J lost 4 bases, and 12 bases lay in between. Germline assignment: CDR1 LGHNA and CDR2 YNFKEQ.